A single sample gave rise to the 27 T cell receptor beta chains below, sequenced in a study of OX40 agonist ivuxolimab in advanced cancers. Measured with immunoSEQ multiplex PCR; TCRdb has only the in-frame clones, and not every one. The sample includes about 35,000 clones, about 94% of them seen just once. The specimen comprised CD4+ or CD8+ T cells sorted from blood, sampled in a trial of the OX40 agonist ivuxolimab. The receptors come from an adult with an advanced solid tumor such as melanoma, head and neck, liver or kidney cancer.

The chain couples TRBV19 to TRBJ2-4; no reliable D call. The CDR3 contains 13 residues. Germline values: CDR1 LNHDA, CDR2 SQIVND (reference sequence). V was shortened by 6 bases and J by 0 bases, with 6 bases between the two germline ends. This CDR3 is CASRNLAKNIQYF. The CDR3 DNA sequence: TGTGCCAGTAGGAACTTAGCCAAAAACATTCAGTACTTC.

The chain links TRBV28 to TRBJ1-2; 8 bases fit TRBD1. The CDR3 has 14 amino acids. CDR1 is MDHEN and CDR2 is SYDVKM in the germline V gene. The V segment lost 5 bases and the J segment 6 bases; nucleotides outside the gene matches: 8. The chain's CDR3 is CASSDRGFADGYTF. The DNA for the CDR3 is TGTGCCAGCAGTGACAGGGGATTTGCCGATGGCTACACCTTC.

CDR3 nucleotide sequence: TGTGCCAGCAGTTTATCCGGTGAGCAGTTCTTC. This encodes CASSLSGEQFF. This rearrangement joins TRBV27 to TRBJ2-1; D is unclear. V lost 0 bases and J lost 9, with 3 bases in between. The germline gives CDR1 MNHEY, CDR2 SMNVEV (reference sequence). The length of the CDR3 is 11 residues.

The chain combines TRBV5-1 with TRBJ2-2, with TRBD1 as a possible D gene (6 bases). The CDR3 runs to 15 residues. V gave up 0 bases and J gave up 3 bases, with 9 bases separating them. Per the germline V gene, CDR1 is SGHRS and CDR2 is YFSETQ. CDR3 in DNA: TGCGCCAGCAGCTTGGGGGGGCAGGACACCGGGGAGCTGTTTTTT. This sequence encodes CASSLGGQDTGELFF.

The chain employs TRBV14 and TRBJ2-7, with D possibly being TRBD1 or TRBD2 (6 bases each). Germline CDR1 reads SGHDN; CDR2 reads FVKESK. This CDR3 is built from 13 residues. The V end lost 8 bases, the J end lost 2 bases, and 13 bases lay between the germline ends. CDR3 loop: CASAVEGAYEQYF. CDR3 DNA: TGTGCCAGCGCTGTGGAGGGGGCCTACGAGCAGTACTTC.

In this sample, this clone turned up a few times. V and J are TRBV9 and TRBJ2-1; maybe TRBD2 (6 bases). The V end lost 1 base, the J end lost 8 bases, and 16 bases lay between the germline ends. CDR3 length equals 15 residues. Germline V gene data show CDR1 as SGDLS and CDR2 as YYNGEE. Here the CDR3 reads CASSVHPGDGDEQFF. CDR3 DNA: TGTGCCAGCAGCGTACACCCGGGAGATGGGGATGAGCAGTTCTTC.

This clone has only a few counts. This sequence joins TRBV28 and TRBJ2-7, with TRBD2 matching over 7 bases. Germline V gives CDR1 MDHEN, CDR2 SYDVKM. V lost 5 bases to trimming and J lost 2 bases; unmatched junction nucleotides: 6. This CDR3 is built from 14 residues. The CDR3 region has the DNA TGTGCCAGCAGTAGCGGGACGGGTCCCTACGAGCAGTACTTC. Translation: CASSSGTGPYEQYF.

This clone occurred once. V gene TRBV19 combines with J gene TRBJ2-7, with TRBD2 as a possible D gene (6 bases). The CDR3 runs 15 residues. V lost 7 bases to trimming and J lost 4 bases, with 20 bases between them. Germline-derived CDR1 and CDR2 are LNHDA and SQIVND (reference sequence). The CDR3 DNA reads as TGTGCCAGTAAGGTCCGGGACTCGACGGGGTACGAGCAGTACTTC. Translating it yields CASKVRDSTGYEQYF.

In this sample, this clone turned up once. The rearrangement uses TRBV7-9 and TRBJ1-1; 8 nucleotides line up with TRBD1. This CDR3 has 14 residues. Trimming took 5 bases from V and 10 from J; bases not matched to a gene: 12. CDR1 and CDR2 (germline): SEHNR, FQNEAQ (reference sequence). CDR3 sequence reads: CASSHGTGRPTAFF. The CDR3 nucleotides read TGTGCCAGCAGCCACGGGACAGGAAGACCGACAGCTTTCTTT.

The V and J genes are TRBV10-3 and TRBJ2-2; 8 bases are a match to TRBD2. J was trimmed by 0 bases and V by 7 bases; bases with no gene match: 1. The germline gives CDR1 ENHRY, CDR2 SYGVKD. CDR3 length equals 14 residues. CDR3 in amino acids: CAIKAGANTGELFF. The CDR3 bases are TGTGCCATCAAAGCGGGAGCGAACACCGGGGAGCTGTTTTTT.

The table lists this clone with a count of one. The V call is TRBV27, the J call TRBJ1-4; D gene uncertain. The germline V and J ends were trimmed by 8 bases and 7 bases, with 14 bases remaining between them. Germline lookup yields CDR1 MNHEY and CDR2 SMNVEV (reference sequence). CDR3 length equals 13 residues. The CDR3 coding sequence is TGTGCCAGCTGGACGAGGGAGGGTGAAAAACTGTTTTTT. Translating it yields CASWTREGEKLFF. Based on the CDR3 plus reference TRBV27 and TRBJ1-4, the full variable domain is EAQVTQNPRYLITVTGKKLTVTCSQNMNHEYMSWYRQDPGLGLRQIYYSMNVEVTDKGDVPEGYKVSRKEKRNFPLILESPSPNQTSLYFCASWTREGEKLFFGSGTQLSVL.

The chain combines TRBV5-1 with TRBJ2-7, with 8 bases that match TRBD2. Germline V CDR1 and CDR2: SGHRS, YFSETQ. Germline trimming cut 8 bases from V and 4 bases from J; bases unmatched to any gene: 11. The CDR3 has 14 amino acids. CDR3 residues: CASSLTSGDYEQYF. DNA for the CDR3: TGCGCCAGTTCCCTTACTAGCGGCGATTACGAGCAGTACTTC.

The chain has TRBV27 and TRBJ2-1; 7 positions match TRBD2. Trimming removed 6 bases from V and 5 bases from J; junction bases left unmatched: 4. This CDR3 is 13 amino acids long. Per the germline V gene, CDR1 is MNHEY and CDR2 is SMNVEV (reference sequence). CDR3 region: CASRGEGHNEQFF. The DNA of the CDR3 is TGTGCCAGCAGGGGGGAGGGGCACAATGAGCAGTTCTTC.

The chain links TRBV7-9 to TRBJ2-7, with 9 nucleotides matching TRBD2. The V gene end was trimmed by 5 bases and the J gene end by 4 bases; junction bases not matched to a gene: 9. Germline CDR1 reads SEHNR; CDR2 reads FQNEAQ (reference sequence). CDR3 length: 15 residues. The CDR3 bases are TGTGCCAGCAGCCTTATGCCAGCGGGAGGTTACGAGCAGTACTTC. The encoded protein is CASSLMPAGGYEQYF.

This chain links TRBV5-5 with TRBJ1-1, with 7 positions matching TRBD1. Germline-derived CDR1 and CDR2 are SGHKS and YYEKEE (reference sequence). V lost 1 base, J lost 1 base, and 4 bases stayed unmatched. The CDR3 length is 15 residues. The CDR3 region has the DNA TGTGCCAGCAGCTTGATAGGACAGGCGAACACTGAAGCTTTCTTT. Translated, it gives CASSLIGQANTEAFF.

The chain couples TRBV9 to TRBJ1-3; D call uncertain. The CDR3 consists of 14 residues. V lost 0 bases to trimming and J lost 2 bases, with 6 bases between them. Germline V CDR1 and CDR2: SGDLS, YYNGEE. CDR3: CASSVEGTGNTIYF. The DNA for the CDR3 is TGTGCCAGCAGCGTAGAAGGGACTGGAAACACCATATATTTT.

The chain recombines TRBV27 with TRBJ2-5; D might be TRBD2 (6 bases). Between the trimmed V and J ends, which lost 6 bases and 5 bases, there was a span of 16 bases. Looked up from germline, CDR1 is MNHEY and CDR2 is SMNVEV (reference sequence). This CDR3 has 14 amino acids. The CDR3 DNA reads TGTGCCAGCAGGCAGCTGGGGGAGGAGGAGACCCAGTACTTC. Translation gives CASRQLGEEETQYF.

This chain connects TRBV15 to TRBJ2-1; 8 positions agree with TRBD2. The J segment lost 2 bases and the V segment lost 1 base, leaving 10 bases of the junction unmatched. The germline V gene has CDR1 LNHNV and CDR2 YYDKDF (reference sequence). This CDR3 is 18 amino acids long. The CDR3 DNA reads TGTGCCACCAGCAGAGTACCCAACCTAGCGGGCCCCTACAATGAGCAGTTCTTC. Its translation: CATSRVPNLAGPYNEQFF.

The rearrangement uses TRBV30 and TRBJ2-7, with 13 bases that match TRBD2. J gave up 5 bases and V 0 bases, and 4 bases lay outside the gene matches. Per the germline V gene, CDR1 is GTSNPN and CDR2 is SVGIG (reference sequence). This CDR3 comprises 15 residues. This CDR3 reads CAWSVLGTSGNEQYF. CDR3 in DNA: TGTGCCTGGAGTGTACTCGGGACTAGCGGGAACGAGCAGTACTTC.

The chain links TRBV30 to TRBJ1-2; 8 bases map to TRBD1. This CDR3 comprises 14 residues. The V segment lost 0 bases and the J segment 7 bases; nucleotides outside the gene matches: 7. Germline V lookup: CDR1 GTSNPN, CDR2 SVGIG (reference sequence). CDR3 DNA sequence: TGTGCCTGGAGTGTTTCCGGACAGGGAGGTGGCTACACCTTC. Its translation: CAWSVSGQGGGYTF.

V gene TRBV27 combines with J gene TRBJ2-7, with a weak D call TRBD2 (6 bases). Trimming took 5 bases from V and 0 from J, leaving 14 bases between them. Germline values: CDR1 MNHEY, CDR2 SMNVEV (reference sequence). There are 15 residues in the CDR3. CDR3 bases: TGTGCCAGCAGTCTGTCGGGGGTCCTCTCCTACGAGCAGTACTTC. This encodes CASSLSGVLSYEQYF.

This clone was seen only once. V gene TRBV28 combines with J gene TRBJ2-3; D is uncertain. The germline gives CDR1 MDHEN, CDR2 SYDVKM. V lost 0 bases, J lost 0 bases, and 4 bases lay in between. The CDR3 is 14 amino acids. The CDR3 is CASSLWPSTDTQYF. CDR3 coding DNA: TGTGCCAGCAGTTTATGGCCTAGCACAGATACGCAGTATTTT.

The chain couples TRBV5-1 to TRBJ2-2; TRBD1 matches at 7 bases. Per the germline V gene, CDR1 is SGHRS and CDR2 is YFSETQ. The V and J ends lost 4 bases and 6 bases, in that order; junction bases with no gene match: 3. The CDR3 length is 13 residues. CDR3 amino acids: CASSGTGAGELFF. Written as DNA, the CDR3 is TGCGCCAGCAGCGGAACAGGGGCCGGGGAGCTGTTTTTT. The full variable domain, its missing parts supplied by reference TRBV5-1 and TRBJ2-2, is KAGVTQTPRYLIKTRGQQVTLSCSPISGHRSVSWYQQTPGQGLQFLFEYFSETQRNKGNFPGRFSGRQFSNSRSEMNVSTLELGDSALYLCASSGTGAGELFFGEGSRLTVL.

The genes are TRBV11-2 and TRBJ2-1; the D gene could be TRBD1 or TRBD2 (6 bases each). Germline V CDR1 and CDR2: SGHAT, FQNNGV. This CDR3 contains 15 residues. The V gene lost 1 base and the J gene lost 1 base, with 8 bases spanning the gap. CDR3 in DNA: TGTGCCAGCAGCTTAGTAGGGGGGTCCTACAATGAGCAGTTCTTC. Residues: CASSLVGGSYNEQFF.

The V call is TRBV7-9, the J call TRBJ2-7; 8 positions agree with TRBD1. V was clipped by 4 bases and J by 5 bases; unmatched bases: 4. Germline V gene lookup returns CDR1 SEHNR and CDR2 FQNEAQ (reference sequence). CDR3 length equals 13 residues. CDR3 in amino acids: CASSSWTGNEQYF. The CDR3 coding sequence is TGTGCCAGCAGCTCCTGGACAGGGAACGAGCAGTACTTC.

This clone was found once. The chain employs TRBV5-5 and TRBJ1-1, with a tentative D call TRBD1 (5 bases). The CDR3 runs 14 residues. Germline V gives CDR1 SGHKS, CDR2 YYEKEE (reference sequence). Trimming stripped 4 bases from V and 7 bases from J, with 17 bases between. DNA of the CDR3: TGTGCCAGCAGCCCAAGGGACTCTTGGGTTGAAGCTTTCTTT. It yields the protein CASSPRDSWVEAFF. Supplemented by reference TRBV5-5 and TRBJ1-1, the full variable domain reads DAGVTQSPTHLIKTRGQQVTLRCSPISGHKSVSWYQQVLGQGPQFIFQYYEKEERGRGNFPDRFSARQFPNYSSELNVNALLLGDSALYLCASSPRDSWVEAFFGQGTRLTVV.

This sequence joins TRBV30 and TRBJ2-5; D remains ambiguous. Germline CDR1 is GTSNPN and CDR2 is SVGIG (reference sequence). Between the trimmed V and J ends, which lost 0 bases and 2 bases, there was a span of 10 bases. The CDR3 is 14 amino acids. The CDR3, as DNA: TGTGCCTGGAGTGTAACTGGGCGACAAGAGACCCAGTACTTC. This encodes CAWSVTGRQETQYF.